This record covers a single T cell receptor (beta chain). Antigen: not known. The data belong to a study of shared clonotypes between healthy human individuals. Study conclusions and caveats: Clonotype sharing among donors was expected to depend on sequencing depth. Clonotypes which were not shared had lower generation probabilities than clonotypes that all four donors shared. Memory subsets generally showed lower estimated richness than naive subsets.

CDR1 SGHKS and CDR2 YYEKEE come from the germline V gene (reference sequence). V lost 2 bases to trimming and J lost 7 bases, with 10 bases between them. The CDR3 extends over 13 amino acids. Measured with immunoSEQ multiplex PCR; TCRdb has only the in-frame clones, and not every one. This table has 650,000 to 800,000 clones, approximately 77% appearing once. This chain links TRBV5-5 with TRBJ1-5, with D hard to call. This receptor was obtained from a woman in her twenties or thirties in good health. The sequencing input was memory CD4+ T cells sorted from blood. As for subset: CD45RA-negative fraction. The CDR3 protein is CASSFDPGQPQHF. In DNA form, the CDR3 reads TGTGCCAGCAGCTTCGACCCCGGACAGCCCCAGCATTTT.